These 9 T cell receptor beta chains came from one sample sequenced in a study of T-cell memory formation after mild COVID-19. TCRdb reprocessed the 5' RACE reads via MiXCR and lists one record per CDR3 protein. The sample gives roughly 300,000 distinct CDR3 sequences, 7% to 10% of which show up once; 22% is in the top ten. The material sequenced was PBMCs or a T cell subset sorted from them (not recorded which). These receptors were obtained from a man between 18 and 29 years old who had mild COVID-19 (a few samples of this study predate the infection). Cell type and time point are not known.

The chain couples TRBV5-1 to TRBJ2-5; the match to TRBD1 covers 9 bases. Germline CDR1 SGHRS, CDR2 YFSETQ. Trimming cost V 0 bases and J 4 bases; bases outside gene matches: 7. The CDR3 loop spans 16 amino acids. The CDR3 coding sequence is TGCGCCAGCAGCTTGGGGACAGGGGCCCTGGGAGAGACCCAGTACTTC. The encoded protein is CASSLGTGALGETQYF.

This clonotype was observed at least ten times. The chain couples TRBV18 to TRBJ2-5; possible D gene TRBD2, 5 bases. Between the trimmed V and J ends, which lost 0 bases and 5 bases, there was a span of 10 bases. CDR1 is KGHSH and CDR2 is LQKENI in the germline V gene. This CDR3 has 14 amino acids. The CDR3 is CASSPPTKTETQYF. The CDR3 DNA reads TGTGCCAGCTCACCACCGACTAAGACGGAGACCCAGTACTTC.

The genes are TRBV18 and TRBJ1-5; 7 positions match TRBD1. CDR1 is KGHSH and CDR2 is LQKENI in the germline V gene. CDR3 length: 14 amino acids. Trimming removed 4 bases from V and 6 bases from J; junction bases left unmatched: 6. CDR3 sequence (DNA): TGTGCCAGCTCACAAGAACAGGGGAGTCAGCCCCAGCATTTT. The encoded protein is CASSQEQGSQPQHF.

The CDR3 loop reads CASSLRAGYEQYV. As DNA, the CDR3 is TGTGCCAGCAGTTTGAGGGCAGGTTACGAGCAGTACGTC. The chain employs TRBV27 and TRBJ2-7; D might be TRBD2 (5 bases). Trimming took off 3 bases at V and 4 bases at J, with 10 bases between the two ends. Per the germline V gene, CDR1 is MNHEY and CDR2 is SMNVEV (reference sequence). The CDR3 covers 13 residues.

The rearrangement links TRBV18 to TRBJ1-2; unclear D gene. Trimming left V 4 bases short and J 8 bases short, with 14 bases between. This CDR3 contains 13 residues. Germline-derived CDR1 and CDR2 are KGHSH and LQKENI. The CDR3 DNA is TGTGCCAGCTCACTCCGCTTTTTGGAAGGCTACACCTTC. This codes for CASSLRFLEGYTF.

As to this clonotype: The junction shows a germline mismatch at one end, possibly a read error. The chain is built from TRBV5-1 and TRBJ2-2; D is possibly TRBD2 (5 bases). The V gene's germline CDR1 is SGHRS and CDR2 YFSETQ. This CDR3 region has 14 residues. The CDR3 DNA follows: TGCGCCAGCAACTTGTTTGAGGGCACCGGGGAGCTGTTTTTT. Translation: CASNLFEGTGELFF.

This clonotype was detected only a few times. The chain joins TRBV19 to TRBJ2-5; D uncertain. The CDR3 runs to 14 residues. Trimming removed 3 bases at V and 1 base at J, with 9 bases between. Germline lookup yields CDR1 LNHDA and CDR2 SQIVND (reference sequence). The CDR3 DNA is TGTGCCAGTAGTATCTGGGCGTTCCAAGAGACCCAGTACTTC. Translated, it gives CASSIWAFQETQYF.

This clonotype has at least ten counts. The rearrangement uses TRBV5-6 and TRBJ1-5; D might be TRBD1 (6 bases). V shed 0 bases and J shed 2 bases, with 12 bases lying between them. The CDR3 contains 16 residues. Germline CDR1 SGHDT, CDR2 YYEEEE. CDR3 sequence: CASSLGAGARNQPQHF. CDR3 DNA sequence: TGTGCCAGCAGCTTGGGTGCGGGGGCTCGCAATCAGCCCCAGCATTTT. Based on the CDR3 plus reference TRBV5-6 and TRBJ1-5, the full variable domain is DAGVTQSPTHLIKTRGQQVTLRCSPKSGHDTVSWYQQALGQGPQFIFQYYEEEERQRGNFPDRFSGHQFPNYSSELNVNALLLGDSALYLCASSLGAGARNQPQHFGDGTRLSIL.

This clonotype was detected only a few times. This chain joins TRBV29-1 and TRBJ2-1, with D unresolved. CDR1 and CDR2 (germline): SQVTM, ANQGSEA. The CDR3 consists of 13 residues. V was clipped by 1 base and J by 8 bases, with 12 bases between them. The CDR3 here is CSVEGQPWDEQFF. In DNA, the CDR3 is TGCAGCGTTGAAGGGCAGCCTTGGGATGAGCAGTTCTTC.